This TCR beta chain was obtained from a study of cytomegalovirus exposure and HLA in healthy donors. Regarding the study as a whole: Under in vitro conditions, three CMV-associated chains were confirmed as specific for CMV antigens. Cytomegalovirus-associated status was assigned to 150 or so TCR beta chains.

On this clone: Its antigen remains unidentified.

J lost 7 bases, V lost 3 bases, and 5 bases had no gene match. The germline CDR1 and CDR2 sequences are MNHNS and SASEGT. CDR3 length: 13 residues. Method: immunoSEQ multiplex PCR; TCRdb's copy keeps in-frame clones and lacks some. Of about 64,000 clones in the sample, around 88% were seen once. The source is a woman younger than 30 in good health and CMV-seronegative. The chain links TRBV6-1 to TRBJ1-2; 7 bases map to TRBD1. Sequencing was performed on PBMCs. CDR3 DNA sequence: TGTGCCAGCAGTGAGGAGGGGGCGCGTGGCTACACCTTC. The encoded protein is CASSEEGARGYTF.